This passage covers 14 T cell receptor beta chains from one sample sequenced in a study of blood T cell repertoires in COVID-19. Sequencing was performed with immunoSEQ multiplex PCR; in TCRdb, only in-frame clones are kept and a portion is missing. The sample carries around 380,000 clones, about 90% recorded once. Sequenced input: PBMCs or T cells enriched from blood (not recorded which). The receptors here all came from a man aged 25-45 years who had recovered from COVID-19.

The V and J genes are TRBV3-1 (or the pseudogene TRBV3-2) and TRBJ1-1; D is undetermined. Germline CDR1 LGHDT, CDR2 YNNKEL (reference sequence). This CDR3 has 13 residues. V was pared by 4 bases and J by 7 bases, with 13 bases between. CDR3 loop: CASSLGGLREAFF. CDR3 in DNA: TGTGCCAGCAGCCTTGGAGGGTTGCGTGAAGCTTTCTTT.

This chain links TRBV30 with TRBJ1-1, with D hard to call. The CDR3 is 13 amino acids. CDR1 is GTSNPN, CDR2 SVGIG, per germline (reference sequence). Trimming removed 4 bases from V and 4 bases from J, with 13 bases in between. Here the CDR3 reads CAWTAGYGTEAFF. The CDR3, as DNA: TGTGCCTGGACGGCCGGGTACGGCACTGAAGCTTTCTTT. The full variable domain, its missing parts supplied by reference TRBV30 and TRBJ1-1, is SQTIHQWPATLVQPVGSPLSLECTVEGTSNPNLYWYRQAAGRGLQLLFYSVGIGQISSEVPQNLSASRPQDRQFILSSKKLLLSDSGFYLCAWTAGYGTEAFFGQGTRLTVV.

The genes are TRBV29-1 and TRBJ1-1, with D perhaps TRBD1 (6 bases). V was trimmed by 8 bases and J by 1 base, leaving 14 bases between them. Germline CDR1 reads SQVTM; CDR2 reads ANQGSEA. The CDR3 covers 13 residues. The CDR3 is CSSELQGNTEAFF. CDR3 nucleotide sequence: TGCAGCAGTGAACTACAGGGGAACACTGAAGCTTTCTTT.

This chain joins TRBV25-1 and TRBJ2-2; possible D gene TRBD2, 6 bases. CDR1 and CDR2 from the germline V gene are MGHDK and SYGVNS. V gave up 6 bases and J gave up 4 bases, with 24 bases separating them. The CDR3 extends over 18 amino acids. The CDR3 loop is CASSARLGGATPTGELFF. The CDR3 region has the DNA TGTGCCAGCAGCGCCCGCCTAGGCGGGGCAACCCCCACCGGGGAGCTGTTTTTT.

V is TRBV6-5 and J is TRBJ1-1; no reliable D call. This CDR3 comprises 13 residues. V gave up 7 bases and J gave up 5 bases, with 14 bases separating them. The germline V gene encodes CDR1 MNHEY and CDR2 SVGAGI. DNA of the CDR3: TGTGCCAGCACCCCCCGGGGAGGGACTGAAGCTTTCTTT. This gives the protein CASTPRGGTEAFF.

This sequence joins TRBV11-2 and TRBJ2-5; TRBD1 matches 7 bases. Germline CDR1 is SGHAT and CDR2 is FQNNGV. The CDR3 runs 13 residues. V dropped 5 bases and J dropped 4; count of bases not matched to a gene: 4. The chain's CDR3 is CASSPRDRETQYF. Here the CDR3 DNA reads TGTGCCAGCAGCCCCCGGGACAGAGAGACCCAGTACTTC.

This chain's CDR3 is CASSFMGAANEKLFF. Written as DNA, the CDR3 is TGTGCCAGCAGCTTCATGGGGGCGGCTAATGAAAAACTGTTTTTT. The J gene is TRBJ1-4, the V gene TRBV5-4, with D possibly matching TRBD1 (6 bases). The CDR3 is 15 amino acids. Germline V gives CDR1 SGHNT, CDR2 YYREEE (reference sequence). Trimming cost V 2 bases and J 3 bases, with 11 bases left between them.

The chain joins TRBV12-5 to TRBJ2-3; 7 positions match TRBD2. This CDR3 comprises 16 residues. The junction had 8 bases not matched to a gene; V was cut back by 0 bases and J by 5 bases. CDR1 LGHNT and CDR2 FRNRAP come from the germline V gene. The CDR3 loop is CASGLVKQAGIDTQYF. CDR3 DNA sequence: TGTGCTAGTGGTTTGGTGAAGCAAGCGGGGATAGATACGCAGTATTTT.

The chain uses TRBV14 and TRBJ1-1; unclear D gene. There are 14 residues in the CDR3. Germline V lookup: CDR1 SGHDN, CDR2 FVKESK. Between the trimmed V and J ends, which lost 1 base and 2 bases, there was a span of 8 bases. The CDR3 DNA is TGTGCCAGCAGCCAAGCGACGGGAAACACTGAAGCTTTCTTT. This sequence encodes CASSQATGNTEAFF.

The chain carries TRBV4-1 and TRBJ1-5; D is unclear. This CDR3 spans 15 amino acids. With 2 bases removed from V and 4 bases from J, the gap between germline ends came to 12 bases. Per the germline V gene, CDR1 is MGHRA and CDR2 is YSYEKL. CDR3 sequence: CASSQPTRGNQPQHF. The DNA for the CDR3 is TGCGCCAGCAGCCAACCGACCAGAGGGAATCAGCCCCAGCATTTT.

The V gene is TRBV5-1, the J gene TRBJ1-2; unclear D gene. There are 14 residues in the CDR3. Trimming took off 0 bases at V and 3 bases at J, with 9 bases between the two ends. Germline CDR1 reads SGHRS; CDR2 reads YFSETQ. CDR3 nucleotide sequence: TGCGCCAGCAGCTTGGAGCGGGGTTACTATGGCTACACCTTC. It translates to CASSLERGYYGYTF.

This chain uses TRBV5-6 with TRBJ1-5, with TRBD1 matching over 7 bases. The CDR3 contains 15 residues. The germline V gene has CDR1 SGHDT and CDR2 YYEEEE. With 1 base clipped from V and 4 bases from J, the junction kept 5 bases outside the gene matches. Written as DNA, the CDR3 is TGTGCCAGCAGCTTGTCGGGACAGTTAAATCAGCCCCAGCATTTT. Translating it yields CASSLSGQLNQPQHF. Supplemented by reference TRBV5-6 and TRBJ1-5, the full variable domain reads DAGVTQSPTHLIKTRGQQVTLRCSPKSGHDTVSWYQQALGQGPQFIFQYYEEEERQRGNFPDRFSGHQFPNYSSELNVNALLLGDSALYLCASSLSGQLNQPQHFGDGTRLSIL.

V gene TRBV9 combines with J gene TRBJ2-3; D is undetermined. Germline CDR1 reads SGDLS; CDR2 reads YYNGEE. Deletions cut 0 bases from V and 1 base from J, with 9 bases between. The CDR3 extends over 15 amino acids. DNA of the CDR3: TGTGCCAGCAGCGTAGGAGGCAGACGCACAGATACGCAGTATTTT. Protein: CASSVGGRRTDTQYF.

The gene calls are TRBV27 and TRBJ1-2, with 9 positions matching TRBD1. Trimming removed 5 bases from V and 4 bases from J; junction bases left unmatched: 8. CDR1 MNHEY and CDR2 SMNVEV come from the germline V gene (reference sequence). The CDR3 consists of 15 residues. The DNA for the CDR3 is TGTGCCAGCAGTCCCCCGGGACAGGGCCCCTATGGCTACACCTTC. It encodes CASSPPGQGPYGYTF.